This entry features one TCR beta chain sequence. The target antigen is unknown. The data derive from a study of shared clonotypes between healthy human individuals. The study, taken as a whole, reports: Genetic and exposure-history diversity was limited by the few donors. Sharing of clonotypes among donors was expected to vary with sequencing depth.

Healthy adults negative for HIV, lacking recent acute infections or vaccinations, served as donors. This CDR3 region has 14 residues. With 0 bases clipped from V and 7 bases from J, the junction kept 3 bases outside the gene matches. Germline-derived CDR1 and CDR2 are SGDLS and YYNGEE. What was sequenced on ten immunoSEQ deep assay plates was unsorted PBMC DNA. The repertoire was sequenced with immunoSEQ multiplex PCR; TCRdb's copy has only in-frame clones and lacks some. The table records roughly 500,000 clones, over 70% of them present only once. The specimen was PBMCs. This chain links TRBV9 with TRBJ2-2; 7 bases agree with TRBD1. The sequence came from a woman in her 40s in good health. Some clones in this sample may be carry-over from other donors' samples. The chain's CDR3 is CASSVGQGVGELFF. The DNA of the CDR3 is TGTGCCAGCAGCGTAGGTCAGGGGGTCGGGGAGCTGTTTTTT. Combining the CDR3 with reference TRBV9 and TRBJ2-2 gives the whole variable domain DSGVTQTPKHLITATGQRVTLRCSPRSGDLSVYWYQQSLDQGLQFLIQYYNGEERAKGNILERFSAQQFPDLHSELNLSSLELGDSALYFCASSVGQGVGELFFGEGSRLTVL.